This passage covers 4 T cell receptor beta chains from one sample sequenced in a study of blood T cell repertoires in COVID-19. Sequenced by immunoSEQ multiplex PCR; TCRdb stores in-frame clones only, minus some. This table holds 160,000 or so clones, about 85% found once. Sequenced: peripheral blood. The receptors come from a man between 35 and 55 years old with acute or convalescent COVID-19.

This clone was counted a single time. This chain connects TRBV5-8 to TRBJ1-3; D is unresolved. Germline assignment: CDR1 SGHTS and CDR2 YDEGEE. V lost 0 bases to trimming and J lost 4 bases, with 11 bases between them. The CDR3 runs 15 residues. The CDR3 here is CASSLAVLLGNTIYF. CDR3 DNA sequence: TGTGCCAGCAGCTTGGCGGTTCTACTGGGAAACACCATATATTTT.

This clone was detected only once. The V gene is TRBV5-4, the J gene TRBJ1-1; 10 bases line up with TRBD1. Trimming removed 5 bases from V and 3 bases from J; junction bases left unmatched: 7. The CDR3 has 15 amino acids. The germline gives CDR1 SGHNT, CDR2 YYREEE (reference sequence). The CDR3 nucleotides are TGTGCCAGCAGGGGAGGGGACAGGGGAGACACTGAAGCTTTCTTT. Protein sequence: CASRGGDRGDTEAFF.

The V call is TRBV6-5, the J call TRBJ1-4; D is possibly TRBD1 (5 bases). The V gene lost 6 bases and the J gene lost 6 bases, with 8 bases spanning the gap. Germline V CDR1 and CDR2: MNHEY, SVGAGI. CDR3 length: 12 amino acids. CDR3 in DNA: TGTGCCAGCAGGGGGCTGGATGAAAAACTGTTTTTT. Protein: CASRGLDEKLFF.

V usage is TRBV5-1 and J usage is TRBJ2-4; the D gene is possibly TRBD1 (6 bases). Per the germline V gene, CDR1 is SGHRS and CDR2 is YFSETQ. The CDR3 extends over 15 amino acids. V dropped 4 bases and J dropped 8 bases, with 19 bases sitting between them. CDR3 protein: CASSPTGNEGDIQYF. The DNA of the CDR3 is TGCGCCAGCAGCCCGACAGGAAACGAGGGGGACATTCAGTACTTC.